This T cell receptor beta chain was captured by sequencing in a study of immune heterogeneity within non-small cell lung tumors. Study summary: Classification of the tumors gave several squamous cell carcinomas, fewer than 12 non-squamous carcinomas and 1 not otherwise specified.

Bulk tumor genomic DNA was the template, and each sample received approximately 0.65 ug. Biopsies that were spaced far apart were taken, several per primary tumor, during surgery. Before undergoing curative surgery, patients had newly diagnosed non-small cell lung cancer that was untreated. There were roughly 15 donors in total. They were all newly diagnosed non-small cell lung cancer patients undergoing surgery with curative intent. CDR3 of TCR beta was amplified by multiplex PCR that used 32 V and 13 J primers. TCRdb reprocessed the multiplex PCR reads with MiXCR, giving one entry per CDR3 protein. The sample carries some 6,000 distinct CDR3 sequences, roughly 18% recorded once. In its sample, this clonotype is medium-sized. Its cognate antigen is unknown. Study findings and constraints: Within a patient, dominant CDR3 beta clonotypes were shared across sites, though different locations had unique frequent clones. Largely, high-frequency T-cell receptor beta clonotypes differed from one individual patient to another.

Sequenced material: lung tumor tissue. This clonotype originated in a man in his forties with non-small cell lung cancer.

CDR3 residues: CASSSWGGNEKLFF. The CDR3 nucleotides are TGTGCCAGCAGCTCGTGGGGAGGGAATGAAAAACTGTTTTTT. V and J are TRBV28 and TRBJ1-4; D is unclear. There are 14 residues in the CDR3. Trimming pared 6 bases from V and 5 bases from J, leaving 13 bases between. Germline assignment: CDR1 MDHEN and CDR2 SYDVKM.